The clone carrying this T cell receptor (beta chain) was detected only a few times. Its target is unknown. The CDR3 contains 12 residues. The V end was cut by 2 bases, the J end by 5 bases, with 3 bases between. Germline assignment: CDR1 LNHNV and CDR2 YYDKDF (reference sequence). The data derive from a study of shared clonotypes between healthy human individuals. Overall study findings and caveats: An anticipated effect of sequencing depth on clonotype sharing among donors was recognized.

The assay was immunoSEQ multiplex PCR, and TCRdb's table has in-frame clones only and misses some. Of about 500,000 clones in the sample, 70% to 80% were seen once. This receptor was obtained from a woman in her 40s in good health. Some clones in this sample may be carry-over from other donors' samples. The sequenced sample was PBMCs. The chain carries TRBV15 and TRBJ1-4; no clear D gene. The CDR3 protein is CATSRINEKLFF. The CDR3 DNA is TGTGCCACCAGCAGAATAAATGAAAAACTGTTTTTT.